This TCR beta chain was documented in a study of T cell repertoires in cytomegalovirus infection. Study overall: CMV infection and matching HLA type were both indicated by public TCR beta signatures.

Points on this clonotype: The antigen is undetermined.

Using its own MiXCR run on the reads, TCRdb lists one record per CDR3 protein. The sample lists 200,000 to 250,000 distinct CDR3 sequences; under 25% were seen once. Study outcomes and limitations: HLA-C-restricted CMV-specific TCR beta clonotypes were dominant in the ex vivo response. Cumulative frequency of public TCR beta families picked out carriers of CMV plus the relevant HLA.

V was cut by 4 bases and J by 0 bases, with 16 bases left in between. This CDR3 region has 17 residues. CDR1 and CDR2 from the germline V gene are LGHNA and YSLEER. This chain connects TRBV4-3 to TRBJ2-1; no reliable D call. The sequence was collected from a human donor in good health (CMV status not recorded). Some clones in this sample may be carry-over from other donors' samples. Sequencing input: CD8+ T cells from PBMCs. The CDR3 DNA reads TGCGCCAGCAGCCCTAGACCTCCAAGCAGCTCCTACAATGAGCAGTTCTTC. Translating gives CASSPRPPSSSYNEQFF.